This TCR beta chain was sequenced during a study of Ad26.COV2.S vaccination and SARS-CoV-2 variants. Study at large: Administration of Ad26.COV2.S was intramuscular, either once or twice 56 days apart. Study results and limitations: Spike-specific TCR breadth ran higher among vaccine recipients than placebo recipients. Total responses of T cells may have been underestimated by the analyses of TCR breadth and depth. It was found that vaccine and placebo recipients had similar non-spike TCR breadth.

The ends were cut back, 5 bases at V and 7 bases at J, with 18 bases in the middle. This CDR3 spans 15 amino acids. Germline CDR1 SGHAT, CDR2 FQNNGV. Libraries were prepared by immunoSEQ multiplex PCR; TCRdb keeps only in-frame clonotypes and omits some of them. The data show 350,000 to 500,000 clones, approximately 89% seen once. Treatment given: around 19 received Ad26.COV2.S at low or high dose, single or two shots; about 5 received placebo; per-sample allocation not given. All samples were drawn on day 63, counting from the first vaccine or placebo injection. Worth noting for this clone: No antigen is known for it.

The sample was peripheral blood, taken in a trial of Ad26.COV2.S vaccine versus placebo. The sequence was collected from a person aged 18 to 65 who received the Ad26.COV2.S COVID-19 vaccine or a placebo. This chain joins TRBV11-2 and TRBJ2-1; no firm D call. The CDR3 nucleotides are TGTGCCAGCAGCACCCTCGGAAGGGTTAAAAATGAGCAGTTCTTC. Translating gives CASSTLGRVKNEQFF. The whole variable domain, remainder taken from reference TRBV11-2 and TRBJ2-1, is EAGVAQSPRYKIIEKRQSVAFWCNPISGHATLYWYQQILGQGPKLLIQFQNNGVVDDSQLPKDRFSAERLKGVDSTLKIQPAKLEDSAVYLCASSTLGRVKNEQFFGPGTRLTVL.